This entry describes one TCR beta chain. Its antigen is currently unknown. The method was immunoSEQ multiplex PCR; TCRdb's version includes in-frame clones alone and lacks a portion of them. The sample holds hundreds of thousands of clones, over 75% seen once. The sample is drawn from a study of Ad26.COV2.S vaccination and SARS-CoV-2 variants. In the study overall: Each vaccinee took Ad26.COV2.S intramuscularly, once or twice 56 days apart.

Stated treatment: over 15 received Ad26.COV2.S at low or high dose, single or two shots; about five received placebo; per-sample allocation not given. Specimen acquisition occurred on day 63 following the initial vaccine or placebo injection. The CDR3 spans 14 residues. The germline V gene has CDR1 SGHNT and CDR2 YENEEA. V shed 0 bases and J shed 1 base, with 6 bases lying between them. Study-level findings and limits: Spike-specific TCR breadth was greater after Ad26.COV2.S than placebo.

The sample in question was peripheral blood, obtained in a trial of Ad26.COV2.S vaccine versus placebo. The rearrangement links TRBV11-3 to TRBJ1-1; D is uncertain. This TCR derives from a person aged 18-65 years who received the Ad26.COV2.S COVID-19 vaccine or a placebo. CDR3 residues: CASSLDPKNTEAFF. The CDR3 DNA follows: TGTGCCAGCAGCTTAGATCCAAAGAACACTGAAGCTTTCTTT.